Listed here are 32 T cell receptor beta chains from one sample, sequenced in a study of CD8 T cells in ankylosing spondylitis. TCRdb called the 5' RACE reads again in MiXCR, with one record for every CDR3 protein. The repertoire holds 350,000 or so distinct CDR3 sequences, with roughly 14% as singletons. Material: blood, either unsorted or a sorted T cell fraction (not recorded which). Receptors were obtained from a male donor with ankylosing spondylitis or in good health (not recorded which).

This clonotype was counted only a few times. The V and J genes are TRBV7-2 and TRBJ2-3; D gene unclear. Trimming shortened V by 6 bases and J by 4 bases, and 5 bases separated the two germline ends. CDR1 is SGHTA, CDR2 FQGNSA, per germline. This CDR3 is built from 11 residues. The CDR3 loop reads CASRDADTQYF. CDR3 nucleotides: TGTGCCAGCAGGGATGCAGATACGCAGTATTTT.

The sample holds a few counts of this clonotype. This chain links TRBV12-3 or TRBV12-4 with TRBJ2-3, with D maybe TRBD2 (7 bases). Trimming removed 3 bases at V and 5 bases at J, with 12 bases between. There are 14 residues in the CDR3. The CDR3 DNA follows: TGTGCCAGCAGTTTTGGGGGGGGGCAAGATACGCAGTATTTT. It translates to CASSFGGGQDTQYF.

Here the CDR3 DNA reads TGTGCCAGCAGTTATACGGGGTCCCTTGGCTACACCTTC. Residues: CASSYTGSLGYTF. The rearrangement uses TRBV6-6 and TRBJ1-2, with D uncertain. CDR3 size: 13 residues. Germline values: CDR1 MNHNY, CDR2 SVGAGI (reference sequence). Trimming took 3 bases from V and 7 from J, leaving 12 bases between them.

Only a few counts were recorded for this clonotype. The gene calls are TRBV6-5 and TRBJ2-1; the D gene is possibly TRBD2 (6 bases). CDR1 is MNHEY, CDR2 SVGAGI, per germline. Deletions cut 0 bases from V and 2 bases from J, with 11 bases between. The length of the CDR3 is 16 residues. The CDR3 region is CASSYSGTRAYNEQFF. CDR3 DNA: TGTGCCAGCAGTTACTCGGGGACTCGGGCCTACAATGAGCAGTTCTTC.

This clonotype came up a few times. The rearrangement uses TRBV24-1 and TRBJ2-2, with a weak D call TRBD2 (6 bases). Germline-derived CDR1 and CDR2 are KGHDR and SFDVKD. V was clipped by 4 bases and J by 4 bases, with 12 bases between them. The CDR3 spans 15 residues. Here the CDR3 reads CATSEDLAVTGELFF. The CDR3 DNA sequence: TGTGCCACCAGTGAGGATTTAGCGGTCACCGGGGAGCTGTTTTTT.

This clonotype has only a few counts. The chain is built from TRBV5-6 and TRBJ2-4, with D uncertain. The length of the CDR3 is 11 residues. Between the trimmed V and J ends, which lost 2 bases and 5 bases, there was a span of 2 bases. Looked up from germline, CDR1 is SGHDT and CDR2 is YYEEEE. CDR3 sequence: CASSFENIQYF. In DNA, the CDR3 is TGTGCCAGCAGCTTCGAAAACATTCAGTACTTC.

This sequence joins TRBV5-1 and TRBJ2-2, with 9 bases that match TRBD1. The CDR3 is 15 residues long. Trimming cost V 4 bases and J 7 bases; bases outside gene matches: 8. CDR1 is SGHRS, CDR2 YFSETQ, per germline. CDR3 loop: CASSAGQGISGELFF. The CDR3 nucleotides read TGCGCCAGCAGCGCGGGACAGGGAATCAGCGGGGAGCTGTTTTTT.

Comment on this clonotype: The junction does not match germline at one end; this may be a read error. The chain links TRBV7-8 to TRBJ2-7, with TRBD2 matching 9 bases. CDR3 length: 13 amino acids. Germline values: CDR1 SGHVS, CDR2 FQNEAQ. DNA of the CDR3: TGTGCCAGCAGCTTAGCGGGACTAGCAGAAAGGCACTTC. Translating gives CASSLAGLAERHF.

This chain joins TRBV10-3 and TRBJ2-2, with no clear D. The CDR3 spans 15 residues. Germline CDR1 is ENHRY and CDR2 is SYGVKD. Trimming took off 7 bases at V and 6 bases at J, with 18 bases between the two ends. The CDR3 loop reads CAINTAPRGAGELFF. Written as DNA, the CDR3 is TGTGCCATCAATACAGCCCCGCGAGGAGCCGGGGAGCTGTTTTTT.

As DNA, the CDR3 is TGCGCCAGCAGCCCCAGGGGTACCGGGACTAGCGGAGCCTTTAATGAGCAGTTCTTC. Protein sequence: CASSPRGTGTSGAFNEQFF. The V call is TRBV5-1, the J call TRBJ2-1; TRBD2 aligns across 11 bases. CDR1 and CDR2 (germline): SGHRS, YFSETQ. V shed 4 bases and J 7 bases; nucleotides not matched to a gene: 19. The CDR3 spans 19 residues.

Comments on this clonotype: This could be a read error, since a much larger clone is one nucleotide away. V and J are TRBV12-3 or TRBV12-4 and TRBJ2-2; D could derive from TRBD1 or TRBD2 (6 bases each). This CDR3 is 18 amino acids long. The CDR3 loop is CAISLGGRRRPGTGELFF. The CDR3 region has the DNA TGTGCCATCAGTTTAGGGGGGAGGAGGAGGCCGGGCACCGGGGAGCTGTTTTTT.

The rearrangement links TRBV4-2 to TRBJ2-7; a possible D gene is TRBD2 (5 bases). The CDR3 sequence is 15 residues long. Germline values: CDR1 LGHNA, CDR2 YNFKEQ. The V gene lost 0 bases and the J gene lost 12 bases, with 21 bases spanning the gap. The CDR3 region is CASSQDPAEPSVRYF. The DNA of the CDR3 is TGTGCCAGCAGCCAAGATCCAGCGGAACCCTCAGTTCGGTACTTC.

In its sample, this clonotype was seen a few times. This sequence joins TRBV5-4 and TRBJ1-6; D remains unclear. Germline loops: CDR1 SGHNT, CDR2 YYREEE (reference sequence). The CDR3 sequence is 15 residues long. V was clipped by 0 bases and J by 7 bases, with 11 bases between them. CDR3 sequence: CASSLDRGWNSPLHF. The DNA of the CDR3 is TGTGCCAGCAGCTTGGATCGGGGTTGGAATTCACCCCTCCACTTT.

Only a few counts were recorded for this clonotype. J is TRBJ2-1 and V is TRBV12-3 or TRBV12-4; 15 bases align to TRBD2. The CDR3 length is 18 residues. With V trimmed by 5 bases and J by 3 bases, 8 bases remained unmatched. This CDR3 reads CASSGLAGGPGNYNEQFF. The CDR3 DNA reads as TGTGCCAGCAGTGGACTAGCGGGGGGGCCGGGTAACTACAATGAGCAGTTCTTC.

This rearrangement joins TRBV11-3 to TRBJ1-1, with 12 nucleotides matching TRBD1. Trimming at V came to 4 bases and at J to 1 base, leaving 7 bases not matched to a gene. The germline V gene has CDR1 SGHNT and CDR2 YENEEA. The CDR3 extends over 17 amino acids. The chain's CDR3 is CASSYVGTGGKNTEAFF. The CDR3 nucleotides read TGTGCCAGCAGCTACGTCGGGACAGGGGGCAAGAACACTGAAGCTTTCTTT.

The chain carries TRBV2 and TRBJ2-5; D is perhaps TRBD2 (6 bases). Germline CDR1 SNHLY, CDR2 FYNNEI. This CDR3 is built from 14 residues. Deletions cut 10 bases from V and 4 bases from J, with 19 bases between. DNA of the CDR3: TGTGCCACACAGGAGGGGAGGACGCGAGAGACCCAGTACTTC. Amino acids: CATQEGRTRETQYF.

The rearrangement joins TRBV2 to TRBJ2-1; D possibly corresponds to TRBD1 (6 bases). The DNA end is more similar to TRBJ2-7, so the J call may be wrong. This CDR3 comprises 14 residues. Germline-derived CDR1 and CDR2 are SNHLY and FYNNEI. This chain's CDR3 is CASRAGPGDNEQYF. Here the CDR3 DNA reads TGTGCCAGCAGGGCCGGGCCAGGGGACAATGAGCAGTACTTC.

The V call is TRBV12-3 or TRBV12-4, the J call TRBJ2-7; D uncertain. Trimming removed 6 bases from V and 3 bases from J, with 12 bases in between. The CDR3 is made up of 13 amino acids. The CDR3 protein is CASSPRRYYEQYF. The CDR3, as DNA: TGTGCCAGCAGCCCACGACGGTACTACGAGCAGTACTTC.

V and J are TRBV6-1 and TRBJ2-7; maybe TRBD1 (6 bases). CDR1 MNHNS and CDR2 SASEGT come from the germline V gene. The CDR3 has 15 amino acids. Deletions cut 5 bases from V and 0 bases from J, with 14 bases between. Here the CDR3 reads CASSTRTVLSYEQYF. The DNA for the CDR3 is TGTGCCAGCAGTACCCGGACAGTTCTCTCCTACGAGCAGTACTTC.

The chain has TRBV9 and TRBJ1-5, with a possible D match to TRBD1 (5 bases). Trimming shortened V by 3 bases and J by 0 bases, and 10 bases separated the two germline ends. The CDR3 runs to 15 residues. CDR1 and CDR2 (germline): SGDLS, YYNGEE. CDR3 DNA sequence: TGTGCCAGCAGCGGAGGGGATTATAGCAATCAGCCCCAGCATTTT. This translates into CASSGGDYSNQPQHF. Full variable domain (outside the CDR3, taken from reference TRBV9 and TRBJ1-5): DSGVTQTPKHLITATGQRVTLRCSPRSGDLSVYWYQQSLDQGLQFLIQYYNGEERAKGNILERFSAQQFPDLHSELNLSSLELGDSALYFCASSGGDYSNQPQHFGDGTRLSIL.

The chain links TRBV15 to TRBJ2-5; 11 bases are shared with TRBD2. V gave up 1 base and J gave up 0 bases; unmatched junction bases: 13. The CDR3 spans 20 residues. Germline V gene sequence: CDR1 LNHNV, CDR2 YYDKDF (reference sequence). The CDR3 region has the DNA TGTGCCACCAGCAGAGCTCGGACATCCCGACTAGCGGGGCACCAAGAGACCCAGTACTTC. As protein: CATSRARTSRLAGHQETQYF.

This clonotype was counted between two and nine times. J is TRBJ2-1 and V is TRBV10-3; the match to TRBD2 covers 15 bases. Germline lookup yields CDR1 ENHRY and CDR2 SYGVKD. V lost 4 bases, J lost 2 bases, and 6 bases stayed unmatched. The CDR3 runs 18 residues. The chain's CDR3 is CAISGGLAGGSAYNEQFF. The CDR3 coding sequence is TGTGCCATCAGTGGGGGACTAGCGGGGGGTAGCGCCTACAATGAGCAGTTCTTC.

The chain combines TRBV11-2 with TRBJ2-1; 7 positions agree with TRBD2. J lost 6 bases, V lost 5 bases, and 10 bases had no gene match. The CDR3 contains 15 residues. Germline V gene lookup returns CDR1 SGHAT and CDR2 FQNNGV. The CDR3 DNA follows: TGTGCCAGCAGCCCCGCTGGGCTAGCGGCCAATGAGCAGTTCTTC. It yields the protein CASSPAGLAANEQFF.

The chain combines TRBV25-1 with TRBJ2-2; 8 bases align to TRBD1. Germline lookup yields CDR1 MGHDK and CDR2 SYGVNS. The CDR3 runs 13 residues. V trimming: 7 bases; J trimming: 6 bases; junction bases outside the gene matches: 4. CDR3 residues: CASTRQGSGELFF. The DNA of the CDR3 is TGTGCCAGCACCCGACAGGGGTCCGGGGAGCTGTTTTTT.

There are many counts of this clonotype. V usage is TRBV5-1 and J usage is TRBJ2-2; TRBD2 matches at 14 bases. J lost 4 bases, V lost 4 bases, and 6 bases had no gene match. Germline assignment: CDR1 SGHRS and CDR2 YFSETQ. The CDR3 loop spans 17 amino acids. The CDR3 DNA sequence: TGCGCCAGCAGCAACCCGGGACTAGCGGGAGCCACCGGGGAGCTGTTTTTT. Translation: CASSNPGLAGATGELFF.

The gene calls are TRBV12-2 and TRBJ1-5; TRBD1, the D gene given by the table, was not confirmed from the DNA. TRBV12-2 is recorded as a pseudogene. This CDR3 is built from 14 residues. CDR3 sequence: CASRRRGSNQPQHF. CDR3 nucleotides: TGTGCAAGTCGCCGTAGGGGGAGCAATCAGCCCCAGCATTTT.

This clonotype was observed a handful of times. The J gene is TRBJ2-6, the V gene TRBV3-1; D gene unclear. The CDR3 has 18 amino acids. Trimming removed 3 bases at V and 4 bases at J, with 19 bases between. CDR1 is LGHDT, CDR2 YNNKEL, per germline (reference sequence). The CDR3 here is CASSHYIQPLSGANVLTF. CDR3 in DNA: TGTGCCAGCAGCCATTATATACAGCCCCTCTCCGGGGCCAACGTCCTGACTTTC.

The CDR3 loop is CASRGDGYGYTF. CDR3 coding DNA: TGTGCCAGCAGGGGGGACGGCTATGGCTACACCTTC. The chain uses TRBV6-5 and TRBJ1-2; TRBD1 might be the D (5 bases). V lost 6 bases, J lost 4 bases, and 9 bases lay in between. CDR1 is MNHEY and CDR2 is SVGAGI in the germline V gene. CDR3 length equals 12 residues.

The chain recombines TRBV29-1 with TRBJ2-3; 9 bases are a match to TRBD2. The germline gives CDR1 SQVTM, CDR2 ANQGSEA. V trimming: 6 bases; J trimming: 0 bases; junction bases outside the gene matches: 10. The CDR3 is 16 residues long. For the CDR3, the DNA is TGCAGCGTCTTAGGAGTAGCGGGGGATAGCACAGATACGCAGTATTTT. It is translated as CSVLGVAGDSTDTQYF.

This clonotype occurred a few times. The V and J genes are TRBV10-3 and TRBJ2-3; the D gene is possibly TRBD2 (7 bases). Trimming took off 7 bases at V and 12 bases at J, with 23 bases between the two ends. Looked up from germline, CDR1 is ENHRY and CDR2 is SYGVKD. The CDR3 loop spans 14 amino acids. The CDR3, as DNA: TGTGCCATCATGGGGACTGAGGGGGGGGCCGTCCAGTATTTT. It encodes CAIMGTEGGAVQYF.

This rearrangement joins TRBV12-3 or TRBV12-4 to TRBJ2-7, with TRBD1 identical over 7 bases. The CDR3 contains 12 residues. The junction had 1 base not matched to a gene; V was cut back by 2 bases and J by 6 bases. CDR3 in amino acids: CASSLRGREQYF. As DNA, the CDR3 is TGTGCCAGCAGTTTAAGGGGGCGCGAGCAGTACTTC.

The chain couples TRBV30 to TRBJ2-7, with a tentative D call TRBD2 (5 bases). V lost 4 bases, J lost 0 bases, and 16 bases lay in between. Per germline, CDR1 GTSNPN and CDR2 SVGIG (reference sequence). The CDR3 length is 15 residues. The CDR3, as DNA: TGTGCCTGGAAGGCGGGCCGCCTGAGCTCCTACGAGCAGTACTTC. Residues: CAWKAGRLSSYEQYF.